This T cell receptor beta chain was identified during a study of immune evolution from preneoplasia to lung adenocarcinoma. As concerns this clone: As yet, its antigen is unknown.

Sequenced by immunoSEQ multiplex PCR; TCRdb stores in-frame clones only, minus some. The table records several thousand clones, approximately 78% of them present only once. Two lung cancer pathologists independently confirmed each histologic diagnosis. Study-level results: Later-stage lesions seemingly showed higher T cell density and diversity than normal lung.

The sequence derives from a person between 65 and 80 years old with lung adenocarcinoma. Sequencing was done on a sample of FFPE adjacent normal lung tissue.

In DNA, the CDR3 is TGTGCCAGCAGTTTGCAGGGTCCCGGCTACACCTTC. It translates to CASSLQGPGYTF. The chain couples TRBV28 to TRBJ1-2; D may be TRBD1 (5 bases). V was trimmed by 3 bases and J by 8 bases, leaving 10 bases between them. Germline CDR1 reads MDHEN; CDR2 reads SYDVKM. There are 12 residues in the CDR3.